Below are 18 T cell receptor beta chains sequenced from a single sample in a study of shared clonotypes between healthy human individuals. Assay: immunoSEQ multiplex PCR; the TCRdb copy retains only in-frame clones and omits some. The table shows some 2.1 million clones, with roughly 94% occurring only once. Source material: naive CD4+ T cells sorted from blood. Subset indicated: CD45RA+ positively selected. The receptors stem from a young man in good health.

V is TRBV11-2 and J is TRBJ2-7; D remains ambiguous. V gave up 5 bases and J gave up 3 bases, with 14 bases separating them. Germline CDR1 is SGHAT and CDR2 is FQNNGV. The CDR3 sequence is 14 residues long. The CDR3 sequence: CASSKVAGHYEQYF. Written as DNA, the CDR3 is TGTGCCAGCAGCAAGGTTGCCGGTCACTACGAGCAGTACTTC.

The chain carries TRBV7-2 and TRBJ2-7; 10 positions agree with TRBD2. Germline CDR1 reads SGHTA; CDR2 reads FQGNSA. This CDR3 has 19 residues. V lost 4 bases to trimming and J lost 2 bases; unmatched junction nucleotides: 17. CDR3 DNA: TGTGCCAGCAGCTCTCCCCGAGGAGGACTAGCGGCAAATACCTACGAGCAGTACTTC. Its protein is CASSSPRGGLAANTYEQYF. Complete variable domain (other parts from reference TRBV7-2 and TRBJ2-7): GAGVSQSPSNKVTEKGKDVELRCDPISGHTALYWYRQSLGQGLEFLIYFQGNSAPDKSGLPSDRFSAERTGGSVSTLTIQRTQQEDSAVYLCASSSPRGGLAANTYEQYFGPGTRLTVT.

This sequence joins TRBV6-5 and TRBJ2-7; 9 bases align to TRBD2. Trimming removed 5 bases from V and 3 bases from J; junction bases left unmatched: 8. The CDR3 has 15 residues. The germline gives CDR1 MNHEY, CDR2 SVGAGI. The CDR3 reads CASSPIAGERYEQYF. CDR3 DNA: TGTGCCAGCAGTCCGATAGCGGGAGAGCGCTACGAGCAGTACTTC.

The chain carries TRBV7-9 and TRBJ1-6; D is perhaps TRBD1 (6 bases). V was cut by 5 bases and J by 7 bases, with 12 bases left in between. The CDR3 extends over 14 amino acids. Looked up from germline, CDR1 is SEHNR and CDR2 is FQNEAQ (reference sequence). CDR3 sequence: CASSQGQRNSPLHF. CDR3 nucleotides: TGTGCCAGCAGCCAAGGACAGAGGAATTCACCCCTCCACTTT.

The V call is TRBV4-3, the J call TRBJ2-6; maybe TRBD2 (5 bases). V lost 0 bases and J lost 2, with 11 bases in between. Germline V gene data show CDR1 as LGHNA and CDR2 as YSLEER. The CDR3 is 17 amino acids. CDR3 in amino acids: CASSQDIGLAGANVLTF. In DNA, the CDR3 is TGCGCCAGCAGCCAAGATATTGGACTGGCTGGGGCCAACGTCCTGACTTTC.

This clone has more than one count but fewer than ten. J is TRBJ1-2 and V is TRBV25-1; 8 bases are a match to TRBD1. Germline CDR1 reads MGHDK; CDR2 reads SYGVNS. V was clipped by 2 bases and J by 8 bases; unmatched bases: 7. The CDR3 runs to 14 residues. The CDR3 sequence: CASSEPGRGLGYTF. The CDR3 coding sequence is TGTGCCAGCAGTGAACCCGGCAGGGGGCTCGGCTACACCTTC.

The chain recombines TRBV5-1 with TRBJ2-1, with 7 bases that match TRBD1. The CDR3 length is 15 residues. Germline V gene lookup returns CDR1 SGHRS and CDR2 YFSETQ. V shed 0 bases, J shed 8 bases, and the junction held 8 bases outside the gene matches. The CDR3 DNA follows: TGCGCCAGCAGCTTGGAACAGGGGCTCCCCCATGAGCAGTTCTTC. The encoded protein is CASSLEQGLPHEQFF. Based on the CDR3 plus reference TRBV5-1 and TRBJ2-1, the full variable domain is KAGVTQTPRYLIKTRGQQVTLSCSPISGHRSVSWYQQTPGQGLQFLFEYFSETQRNKGNFPGRFSGRQFSNSRSEMNVSTLELGDSALYLCASSLEQGLPHEQFFGPGTRLTVL.

This chain links TRBV5-1 with TRBJ1-1; D gene ambiguous. There are 16 residues in the CDR3. Trimming left V 0 bases short and J 0 bases short, with 12 bases between. Germline CDR1 is SGHRS and CDR2 is YFSETQ. CDR3 loop: CASSLVKKDLNTEAFF. The CDR3 DNA reads as TGCGCCAGCAGCTTGGTCAAGAAGGACTTGAACACTGAAGCTTTCTTT.

This chain connects TRBV11-2 to TRBJ1-1, with D perhaps matching TRBD1 (6 bases). This CDR3 has 16 amino acids. V lost 1 base and J 3 bases, leaving 15 bases between the germline ends. Looked up from germline, CDR1 is SGHAT and CDR2 is FQNNGV. CDR3 sequence reads: CASSLGSTGTYTEAFF. DNA of the CDR3: TGTGCCAGCAGCTTAGGGTCGACAGGAACATACACTGAAGCTTTCTTT.

The genes are TRBV10-3 and TRBJ1-2; no clear D gene. CDR1 and CDR2 from the germline V gene are ENHRY and SYGVKD. Trimming removed 6 bases from V and 8 bases from J, with 19 bases in between. The CDR3 consists of 14 residues. DNA of the CDR3: TGTGCCATCAGACCCTCGGGCAGCCCGGAAGGCTACACCTTC. It translates to CAIRPSGSPEGYTF.

The chain uses TRBV6-6 and TRBJ1-2; the D is unclear. Germline lookup yields CDR1 MNHNY and CDR2 SVGAGI (reference sequence). There are 12 residues in the CDR3. With 2 bases removed from V and 8 bases from J, the gap between germline ends came to 9 bases. The CDR3 reads CASSYDDGGYTF. The CDR3 region has the DNA TGTGCCAGCAGTTACGACGACGGGGGCTACACCTTC.

The chain joins TRBV6-6 to TRBJ2-7; tentative D call: TRBD2 (6 bases). Germline CDR1 reads MNHNY; CDR2 reads SVGAGI (reference sequence). V was trimmed by 2 bases and J by 4 bases, leaving 15 bases between them. CDR3 length equals 15 residues. This CDR3 reads CASSYGGGRVYEQYF. As DNA, the CDR3 is TGTGCCAGCAGTTACGGGGGAGGCAGGGTTTACGAGCAGTACTTC.

This chain uses TRBV5-1 with TRBJ1-2; 9 bases match TRBD1. The CDR3 extends over 14 amino acids. V dropped 6 bases and J dropped 3; count of bases not matched to a gene: 6. In germline, CDR1 is SGHRS, CDR2 YFSETQ. The DNA for the CDR3 is TGCGCCAGCACAAGGACAGGGGTAGACTATGGCTACACCTTC. Amino acids: CASTRTGVDYGYTF.

J is TRBJ2-1 and V is TRBV19; no reliable D call. Trimming left V 3 bases short and J 4 bases short, with 10 bases between. Per germline, CDR1 LNHDA and CDR2 SQIVND (reference sequence). This CDR3 has 14 residues. The CDR3 DNA follows: TGTGCCAGTAGTATTCCGACGGTATACAATGAGCAGTTCTTC. It yields the protein CASSIPTVYNEQFF.

Note on this clone: Different DNA sequences within this sample yield the same CDR3. CDR3 sequence reads: CASSRHNEQFF. The CDR3 nucleotides are TGTGCCAGCAGTCGCCACAATGAGCAGTTCTTC. The chain is built from TRBV6-5 and TRBJ2-1; D not certain. The V and J ends lost 5 bases and 5 bases respectively, with 4 bases between them. This CDR3 is 11 amino acids long. Germline values: CDR1 MNHEY, CDR2 SVGAGI.

The CDR3, as DNA: TGTGCCATCAGTCCGGGGTATGAAGCTTTCTTT. Translating it yields CAISPGYEAFF. The genes are TRBV10-3 and TRBJ1-1; D call uncertain. Germline CDR1 ENHRY, CDR2 SYGVKD. This CDR3 comprises 11 residues. The V end was cut by 5 bases, the J end by 7 bases, with 8 bases between.

The chain carries TRBV10-3 and TRBJ1-1, with 8 bases aligning to TRBD1. This CDR3 spans 12 amino acids. The junction had 3 bases not matched to a gene; V was cut back by 4 bases and J by 8 bases. The V gene's germline CDR1 is ENHRY and CDR2 SYGVKD. CDR3: CAISGTGLEAFF. In DNA, the CDR3 is TGTGCCATCAGTGGGACAGGGTTGGAAGCTTTCTTT.

This chain uses TRBV7-3 with TRBJ2-3; D might be TRBD1 (6 bases). The V gene's germline CDR1 is SGHTA and CDR2 FQGTGA. Trimming took off 4 bases at V and 1 base at J, with 12 bases between the two ends. The CDR3 is made up of 15 amino acids. CDR3 sequence (DNA): TGTGCCAGCAGCTCACAGGGAGCTGGCACAGATACGCAGTATTTT. Protein sequence: CASSSQGAGTDTQYF.